This TCR beta chain came from a study of T cell responses to AZD1222 COVID-19 vaccine. Study findings and constraints: Only 5 or 6 individuals given AZD1222 were seropositive at baseline.

Of note for this clone: Its antigen remains unidentified.

Clones were read by immunoSEQ multiplex PCR, and TCRdb kept only the in-frame ones, dropping some. The repertoire holds about 210,000 clones, with about 95% as singletons. V was shortened by 3 bases and J by 4 bases, with 21 bases between the two germline ends. This CDR3 is 18 amino acids long. The germline V gene encodes CDR1 LNHNV and CDR2 YYDKDF (reference sequence). The V gene is TRBV15, the J gene TRBJ2-2, with D possibly TRBD2 on 6 matching bases. This receptor was identified in an adult who received the MenACWY meningococcal vaccine as a control. Here the sequenced sample was peripheral blood, taken 28 days after the second dose of the MenACWY control vaccine. DNA of the CDR3: TGTGCCACCAGCAGCGGGAGCGGAAAATCTTGGTTCACCGGGGAGCTGTTTTTT. It specifies CATSSGSGKSWFTGELFF. Drawing the rest from reference TRBV15 and TRBJ2-2, the complete variable domain is DAMVIQNPRYQVTQFGKPVTLSCSQTLNHNVMYWYQQKSSQAPKLLFHYYDKDFNNEADTPDNFQSRRPNTSFCFLDIRSPGLGDTAMYLCATSSGSGKSWFTGELFFGEGSRLTVL.